This record concerns one T cell receptor beta chain sequence. This sample was taken from a study of CD8 T cells in Susac syndrome. From germline, CDR1 is SGHVS and CDR2 FQNEAQ. Trimming took 1 base from V and 7 from J, leaving 16 bases between them. This CDR3 has 15 residues. With random hexamers, roughly 0.45 to 1 ug RNA was reverse transcribed. Multiplex PCR with immunoSEQ amplified the TCR beta CDR3 across 54 Vbeta and 13 Jbeta. One entry per CDR3 protein, called by TCRdb with MiXCR from the immunoSEQ multiplex PCR reads. The sample lists about 140,000 distinct CDR3 sequences; roughly 95% were seen once.

The sequence derives from a human donor in good health. This chain uses TRBV7-8 with TRBJ1-1; TRBD1 might be the D (5 bases). Sample: CD4+ T cells from PBMCs. DNA of the CDR3: TGTGCCAGCAGCTTAGAAGGGCGGGCCCAGGGTGAAGCTTTCTTT. This translates into CASSLEGRAQGEAFF.